These 10 T cell receptor beta chains were sequenced from one sample in a study of blood T cell repertoires in COVID-19. TCRdb's copy holds only in-frame clones and misses some; the assay was immunoSEQ multiplex PCR. The sample has about 120,000 clones, roughly 88% seen once; the top ten hold approximately 4.2%. The sequenced sample consisted of peripheral blood. The receptors were sampled from a man aged 40-55 years with acute or convalescent COVID-19.

The chain carries TRBV9 and TRBJ1-2; a weak D match, TRBD1 (5 bases). Germline CDR1 and CDR2: SGDLS and YYNGEE. The CDR3 is 15 amino acids. With 0 bases removed from V and 0 bases from J, the gap between germline ends came to 9 bases. The DNA for the CDR3 is TGTGCCAGCAGCGTAGAGGGGCACCCTAACTATGGCTACACCTTC. This gives the protein CASSVEGHPNYGYTF.

V and J are TRBV6-5 and TRBJ2-1; 9 positions match TRBD2. CDR1 is MNHEY, CDR2 SVGAGI, per germline. V trimming: 5 bases; J trimming: 6 bases; junction bases outside the gene matches: 5. The CDR3 contains 14 residues. The CDR3 sequence is CASSRAGGPNEQFF. CDR3 bases: TGTGCCAGCAGTAGAGCGGGGGGCCCCAATGAGCAGTTCTTC.

V and J are TRBV19 and TRBJ1-2; tentatively, D is TRBD1 (5 bases). Germline values: CDR1 LNHDA, CDR2 SQIVND (reference sequence). This CDR3 has 12 amino acids. V gave up 7 bases and J gave up 4 bases, with 10 bases separating them. CDR3 in amino acids: CASKETVYGYTF. As DNA, the CDR3 is TGTGCCAGTAAGGAGACAGTCTATGGCTACACCTTC.

In DNA, the CDR3 is TGTGCCAGCAGTTACCGAGGCCCAGATACGCAGTATTTT. It specifies CASSYRGPDTQYF. The rearrangement joins TRBV6-6 to TRBJ2-3; no clear D gene. The CDR3 spans 13 residues. The germline V and J ends were trimmed by 2 bases and 4 bases, with 7 bases remaining between them. Germline CDR1 is MNHNY and CDR2 is SVGAGI (reference sequence).

This clone was detected a few times. This chain connects TRBV27 to TRBJ2-1, with a tentative D call TRBD2 (6 bases). CDR1 MNHEY and CDR2 SMNVEV come from the germline V gene (reference sequence). The CDR3 sequence is 12 residues long. V gave up 6 bases and J gave up 8 bases, with 11 bases separating them. CDR3 protein: CASSTTRYEQFF. CDR3 nucleotides: TGTGCCAGCAGCACGACTAGATATGAGCAGTTCTTC.

J is TRBJ2-3 and V is TRBV4-3, with a weak D call TRBD2 (5 bases). This CDR3 comprises 12 residues. The V gene's germline CDR1 is LGHNA and CDR2 YSLEER. Trimming shortened V by 5 bases and J by 5 bases, and 8 bases separated the two germline ends. CDR3 coding DNA: TGCGCCAGCAGCTTGAGGGTAGATACGCAGTATTTT. As protein: CASSLRVDTQYF.

The V and J genes are TRBV11-2 and TRBJ2-3, with D possibly being TRBD2 (5 bases). There are 14 residues in the CDR3. The germline gives CDR1 SGHAT, CDR2 FQNNGV. Deletions cut 5 bases from V and 0 bases from J, with 9 bases between. The CDR3 sequence is CASSGLQSTDTQYF. CDR3 in DNA: TGTGCCAGCAGCGGACTTCAAAGCACAGATACGCAGTATTTT.

V and J are TRBV2 and TRBJ2-3, with 7 bases aligning to TRBD1. Trimming took 3 bases from V and 0 from J; bases not matched to a gene: 6. The length of the CDR3 is 16 residues. The germline CDR1 and CDR2 sequences are SNHLY and FYNNEI. The CDR3 sequence: CASSEGDSSSTDTQYF. The CDR3 DNA is TGTGCCAGCAGTGAGGGGGACAGCTCTAGCACAGATACGCAGTATTTT.

This chain links TRBV2 with TRBJ2-5; 9 bases agree with TRBD1. The CDR3 length is 15 residues. V lost 10 bases to trimming and J lost 1 base; unmatched junction nucleotides: 10. Germline V CDR1 and CDR2: SNHLY, FYNNEI. The CDR3 here is CATGWTGVPQETQYF. For the CDR3, the DNA is TGTGCCACAGGATGGACAGGGGTCCCCCAAGAGACCCAGTACTTC.

V usage is TRBV3-1 (or the pseudogene TRBV3-2) and J usage is TRBJ1-3; D may be TRBD1 (5 bases). CDR3 length equals 16 residues. The ends were cut back, 1 base at V and 8 bases at J, with 18 bases in the middle. Germline assignment: CDR1 LGHDT and CDR2 YNNKEL (reference sequence). CDR3 residues: CASSQVRQRAGDTIYF. DNA of the CDR3: TGTGCCAGCAGCCAAGTTCGCCAGCGAGCGGGGGACACCATATATTTT.